This TCR beta chain was identified during a study of spatial heterogeneity in lung cancer. Documented time point: sample taken at primary tumor resection. The germline V gene has CDR1 MDHEN and CDR2 SYDVKM. The CDR3 runs to 15 residues. V gave up 3 bases and J gave up 3 bases; unmatched junction bases: 5. TCRdb passed the 5' RACE reads through MiXCR, listing each CDR3 protein once. The sample contains about 14,000 distinct CDR3 sequences, 4.7% of which appear only once. Study observations and caveats: Mutation counts in tumors were tracked by counts of expanded intratumoral alpha and beta TCRs.

The sample holds many counts of this clonotype. Its antigen is unidentified. This specimen was lung tumor tissue, taken at surgery. The receptor was derived from a female donor with early-stage non-small cell lung cancer. This rearrangement joins TRBV28 to TRBJ2-3; 8 bases match TRBD2. The CDR3 sequence is CASSFGGASTDTQYF. Written as DNA, the CDR3 is TGTGCCAGCAGTTTCGGGGGGGCCTCGACAGATACGCAGTATTTT.